Shown below are 26 T cell receptor beta chains from a single sample sequenced in a study of blood T cell repertoires in COVID-19. TCRdb's table, derived via immunoSEQ multiplex PCR, lists solely in-frame clones and lacks some. The table includes about 130,000 clones, nearly 90% detected once. Sequenced input: peripheral blood. Receptors were obtained from a woman of 80 years or more with acute or convalescent COVID-19.

The rearrangement joins TRBV9 to TRBJ2-1; 10 bases align to TRBD1. The germline gives CDR1 SGDLS, CDR2 YYNGEE. The CDR3 has 15 residues. After removal of 5 bases from V and 9 bases from J, the junction contained 11 bases not matched to a gene. The CDR3 DNA sequence: TGTGCCAGCAGGGCCGGGACAGGGGTAGAAGGTGAGCAGTTCTTC. Its translation is CASRAGTGVEGEQFF.

J is TRBJ2-2 and V is TRBV5-8, with 12 bases that match TRBD1. CDR1 is SGHTS and CDR2 is YDEGEE in the germline V gene. This CDR3 contains 16 residues. V was pared by 1 base and J by 6 bases, with 4 bases of the junction left unmatched. The CDR3 region is CASSLLGQGAAGELFF. CDR3 coding DNA: TGTGCCAGCAGCTTGCTGGGACAGGGGGCCGCCGGGGAGCTGTTTTTT.

This chain connects TRBV6-5 to TRBJ1-4; TRBD1 matches at 7 bases. The CDR3 is made up of 16 amino acids. Germline CDR1 is MNHEY and CDR2 is SVGAGI. With 2 bases clipped from V and 3 bases from J, the junction kept 6 bases outside the gene matches. CDR3 region: CASSYRKTGSNEKLFF. The CDR3 nucleotides read TGTGCCAGCAGTTACCGAAAGACAGGGTCTAATGAAAAACTGTTTTTT.

The gene calls are TRBV10-3 and TRBJ1-2, with D possibly being TRBD1 (5 bases). This CDR3 comprises 15 residues. The germline gives CDR1 ENHRY, CDR2 SYGVKD. V lost 5 bases and J lost 8, with 21 bases in between. CDR3 DNA: TGTGCCATCAGTCGGGGGACGGGGGTACCAGAGGGCTACACCTTC. This gives the protein CAISRGTGVPEGYTF.

This rearrangement joins TRBV11-1 to TRBJ2-5; D unclear. The germline gives CDR1 SGHAT, CDR2 FQDESV (reference sequence). Deletions cut 5 bases from V and 2 bases from J, with 12 bases between. This CDR3 comprises 14 residues. In DNA, the CDR3 is TGTGCCAGCAGCCCCGCCGGGTCTCAAGAGACCCAGTACTTC. The encoded protein is CASSPAGSQETQYF.

The chain has TRBV4-2 and TRBJ1-6, with 8 bases that match TRBD1. J lost 7 bases, V lost 1 base, and 6 bases had no gene match. CDR1 is LGHNA, CDR2 YNFKEQ, per germline. The CDR3 runs 16 residues. CDR3 sequence: CASSQGVGQGNSPLHF. DNA of the CDR3: TGTGCCAGCAGCCAAGGCGTTGGACAGGGAAATTCACCCCTCCACTTT.

The V gene is TRBV5-1, the J gene TRBJ2-6, with 12 bases identical to TRBD1. Germline lookup yields CDR1 SGHRS and CDR2 YFSETQ. V shed 5 bases, J shed 4 bases, and the junction held 7 bases outside the gene matches. The CDR3 extends over 17 amino acids. The CDR3 loop reads CASSRGDRGLGANVLTF. The CDR3 DNA is TGCGCCAGCAGTCGTGGGGACAGGGGGCTCGGGGCCAACGTCCTGACTTTC.

The chain carries TRBV19 and TRBJ1-5, with TRBD1 as a possible D gene (6 bases). Germline-derived CDR1 and CDR2 are LNHDA and SQIVND (reference sequence). The CDR3 spans 17 residues. V was pared by 5 bases and J by 0 bases, with 17 bases between. DNA for the CDR3: TGTGCCAGTAGTGCCTCGGGACAAATTTATAGCAATCAGCCCCAGCATTTT. This codes for CASSASGQIYSNQPQHF.

The chain combines TRBV21-1 with TRBJ1-2; the table's D call, TRBD1, was not checked against the DNA. TRBV21-1 is a pseudogene. This CDR3 region has 13 residues. In nucleotides, the CDR3 is TGTGCCAGCAGCCAGGGCTGTCTCTATGGCTACACCTTC. Protein product: CASSQGCLYGYTF.

This rearrangement joins TRBV28 to TRBJ1-1; D perhaps matches TRBD1 (5 bases). The CDR3 extends over 16 amino acids. Trimming pared 5 bases from V and 2 bases from J, leaving 18 bases between. The germline CDR1 and CDR2 sequences are MDHEN and SYDVKM. DNA of the CDR3: TGTGCCAGCAGTATATACGGGGGGTTCCCTAACACTGAAGCTTTCTTT. Translation: CASSIYGGFPNTEAFF.

The chain recombines TRBV24-1 with TRBJ2-7, with D perhaps TRBD2 (6 bases). The CDR3 is made up of 14 amino acids. Per the germline V gene, CDR1 is KGHDR and CDR2 is SFDVKD. With 3 bases removed from V and 2 bases from J, the gap between germline ends came to 10 bases. The CDR3 is CATSDRDWPYEQYF. CDR3 DNA sequence: TGTGCCACCAGTGATCGGGACTGGCCCTACGAGCAGTACTTC.

V and J are TRBV9 and TRBJ2-3, with 11 bases identical to TRBD2. V dropped 4 bases and J dropped 2; count of bases not matched to a gene: 6. Germline V lookup: CDR1 SGDLS, CDR2 YYNGEE. The CDR3 spans 16 residues. Written as DNA, the CDR3 is TGTGCCAGCAGCTCACTAGCGGGAGTCCCCACAGATACGCAGTATTTT. It is translated as CASSSLAGVPTDTQYF. The variable domain in full, completed from reference TRBV9 and TRBJ2-3, reads DSGVTQTPKHLITATGQRVTLRCSPRSGDLSVYWYQQSLDQGLQFLIQYYNGEERAKGNILERFSAQQFPDLHSELNLSSLELGDSALYFCASSSLAGVPTDTQYFGPGTRLTVL.

The gene calls are TRBV18 and TRBJ1-6; D unresolved. V dropped 4 bases and J dropped 3 bases, with 10 bases sitting between them. The CDR3 is 15 amino acids. Germline lookup yields CDR1 KGHSH and CDR2 LQKENI. CDR3 sequence (DNA): TGTGCCAGCTCACTCGGACGGGACTATAATTCACCCCTCCACTTT. Translated, it gives CASSLGRDYNSPLHF. Full variable domain (remainder filled in from reference TRBV18 and TRBJ1-6): NAGVMQNPRHLVRRRGQEARLRCSPMKGHSHVYWYRQLPEEGLKFMVYLQKENIIDESGMPKERFSAEFPKEGPSILRIQQVVRGDSAAYFCASSLGRDYNSPLHFGNGTRLTVT.

The chain is built from TRBV7-9 and TRBJ1-1; D is undetermined. In germline, CDR1 is SEHNR, CDR2 FQNEAQ (reference sequence). The CDR3 consists of 13 residues. Between the trimmed V and J ends, which lost 1 base and 3 bases, there was a span of 6 bases. The CDR3 region has the DNA TGTGCCAGCAGCTTAGGGCACGACACTGAAGCTTTCTTT. It codes for CASSLGHDTEAFF.

V usage is TRBV5-1 and J usage is TRBJ2-2; D uncertain. This CDR3 is 15 amino acids long. Germline V gene sequence: CDR1 SGHRS, CDR2 YFSETQ. V dropped 1 base and J dropped 1 base, with 8 bases sitting between them. Here the CDR3 DNA reads TGCGCCAGCAGCTTGAGCACGAGGAACACCGGGGAGCTGTTTTTT. Translating gives CASSLSTRNTGELFF.

V and J are TRBV2 and TRBJ2-7, with a tentative D call TRBD2 (5 bases). This CDR3 has 12 amino acids. Germline lookup yields CDR1 SNHLY and CDR2 FYNNEI. V lost 1 base and J lost 6, with 7 bases in between. CDR3 in amino acids: CASSEERVEQYF. The CDR3 DNA sequence: TGTGCCAGCAGTGAAGAGAGGGTCGAGCAGTACTTC.

The gene calls are TRBV3-1 (or the pseudogene TRBV3-2) and TRBJ2-4; TRBD2 might be the D (6 bases). Germline V gene lookup returns CDR1 LGHDT and CDR2 YNNKEL (reference sequence). Trimming shortened V by 4 bases and J by 6 bases, and 10 bases separated the two germline ends. The CDR3 has 13 amino acids. Here the CDR3 reads CASSRNGGNIQYF. CDR3 bases: TGTGCCAGCAGCCGAAACGGGGGAAACATTCAGTACTTC.

This clone was counted only a few times. The V call is TRBV3-1 (or the pseudogene TRBV3-2), the J call TRBJ2-4; 9 nucleotides agree with TRBD2. Trimming removed 8 bases from V and 0 bases from J; junction bases left unmatched: 8. This CDR3 region has 16 residues. Germline loops: CDR1 LGHDT, CDR2 YNNKEL (reference sequence). DNA for the CDR3: TGTGCCAGCCCCTTAGCGGGGGAGATAGCCAAAAACATTCAGTACTTC. Translated, it gives CASPLAGEIAKNIQYF.

The V and J genes are TRBV5-4 and TRBJ2-6, with D perhaps matching TRBD1 (6 bases). The CDR3 spans 17 residues. V was cut by 0 bases and J by 1 base, with 11 bases left in between. Germline assignment: CDR1 SGHNT and CDR2 YYREEE (reference sequence). DNA for the CDR3: TGTGCCAGCAGCTTGGGCTCAGGGGTGTCTGGGGCCAACGTCCTGACTTTC. Its protein is CASSLGSGVSGANVLTF.

This clone was counted a few times. The chain joins TRBV10-3 to TRBJ2-6; TRBD1 matches at 7 bases. In germline, CDR1 is ENHRY, CDR2 SYGVKD. The CDR3 runs 14 residues. With V trimmed by 7 bases and J by 4 bases, 4 bases remained unmatched. CDR3 protein: CAITTGAGANVLTF. CDR3 nucleotide sequence: TGTGCCATCACCACAGGGGCCGGGGCCAACGTCCTGACTTTC.

The chain combines TRBV12-3 or TRBV12-4 with TRBJ1-2; a weak D match, TRBD1 (5 bases). The length of the CDR3 is 12 residues. The V end lost 4 bases, the J end lost 8 bases, and 11 bases lay between the germline ends. The CDR3, as DNA: TGTGCCAGCAGTTCCGACAGAATCGGCTACACCTTC. The encoded protein is CASSSDRIGYTF.

The chain is built from TRBV24-1 and TRBJ2-2, with D maybe TRBD2 (5 bases). The CDR3 contains 18 residues. Germline lookup yields CDR1 KGHDR and CDR2 SFDVKD. Trimming shortened V by 2 bases and J by 6 bases, and 21 bases separated the two germline ends. In DNA form, the CDR3 reads TGTGCCACCAGTGATTCAGCGACGGGGAAAGGGTATTCCGGGGAGCTGTTTTTT. Protein sequence: CATSDSATGKGYSGELFF.

This clone turned up a few times. This chain connects TRBV5-1 to TRBJ1-1, with TRBD1 identical over 7 bases. The CDR3 has 16 residues. Per the germline V gene, CDR1 is SGHRS and CDR2 is YFSETQ. Germline trimming cut 0 bases from V and 1 base from J; bases unmatched to any gene: 6. This CDR3 reads CASSLEPGTANTEAFF. The CDR3 DNA reads TGCGCCAGCAGCTTGGAACCCGGGACAGCGAACACTGAAGCTTTCTTT.

The chain couples TRBV5-1 to TRBJ2-1; 12 bases align to TRBD2. This CDR3 comprises 17 residues. The ends lost 0 bases at V and 0 bases at J; junction bases unmatched: 1. The germline gives CDR1 SGHRS, CDR2 YFSETQ. The CDR3 DNA sequence: TGCGCCAGCAGCTTGGTGGGACTAGCGGGCTCCTACAATGAGCAGTTCTTC. Encoded protein: CASSLVGLAGSYNEQFF.

This clone was counted between two and nine times. The V gene is TRBV19, the J gene TRBJ2-7; 9 bases align to TRBD1. The V segment lost 5 bases and the J segment 1 base; nucleotides outside the gene matches: 3. There are 14 residues in the CDR3. Germline lookup yields CDR1 LNHDA and CDR2 SQIVND (reference sequence). CDR3 protein: CASSWGQGSYEQYF. In DNA form, the CDR3 reads TGTGCCAGTAGTTGGGGACAGGGATCCTACGAGCAGTACTTC.

The chain recombines TRBV4-1 with TRBJ1-2; 8 bases align to TRBD1. The germline V gene has CDR1 MGHRA and CDR2 YSYEKL. V shed 4 bases and J 8 bases; nucleotides not matched to a gene: 9. The CDR3 spans 14 residues. CDR3 nucleotides: TGCGCCAGCAGCCTGGGCGGACAGGGTAGGGGCTACACCTTC. This gives the protein CASSLGGQGRGYTF.